These 29 T cell receptor beta chains were sequenced from one sample in a study of glioma-infiltrating T cells after dendritic cell vaccination. Time point denoted: after dendritic cell vaccination, including at tumor progression/relapse. The data were produced by immunoSEQ multiplex PCR, yet TCRdb's version contains in-frame clones alone and is incomplete. The sample has 80,000 to 100,000 clones, 65% to 85% seen once. The sequencing here drew on blood, taken after dendritic cell vaccination. Source of these receptors: a human donor with glioblastoma.

The chain has TRBV7-9 and TRBJ2-3; TRBD2 matches 8 bases. The CDR3 covers 17 residues. CDR1 is SEHNR, CDR2 FQNEAQ, per germline (reference sequence). J lost 1 base, V lost 4 bases, and 10 bases had no gene match. The CDR3, as DNA: TGTGCCAGCAGCTCGCCGGGAGGGTTAAGCGGCACAGATACGCAGTATTTT. Translation gives CASSSPGGLSGTDTQYF.

In its sample, this clone was seen a few times. The chain couples TRBV5-4 to TRBJ2-7, with D tentatively TRBD2 (6 bases). V shed 4 bases and J shed 3 bases, with 14 bases lying between them. This CDR3 has 14 residues. Germline lookup yields CDR1 SGHNT and CDR2 YYREEE (reference sequence). CDR3 sequence (DNA): TGTGCCAGCAGCCGCGGGGCACTTAACTACGAGCAGTACTTC. Its translation is CASSRGALNYEQYF.

This clone was seen just once. Within the sample, other DNA sequences also encode this same CDR3. The chain has TRBV11-2 and TRBJ1-5; tentative D call: TRBD1 (6 bases). V was clipped by 3 bases and J by 1 base, with 10 bases between them. The CDR3 is made up of 15 amino acids. The germline V gene has CDR1 SGHAT and CDR2 FQNNGV. Here the CDR3 reads CASSLGQGSNQPQHF. The CDR3 DNA reads TGTGCCAGCAGCTTGGGGCAGGGGAGCAATCAGCCCCAGCATTTT.

The chain uses TRBV19 and TRBJ1-2, with TRBD1 matching over 7 bases. Germline V gene data show CDR1 as LNHDA and CDR2 as SQIVND (reference sequence). This CDR3 region has 15 residues. Germline trimming cut 4 bases from V and 1 base from J; bases unmatched to any gene: 6. CDR3 amino acids: CASSRRQGDNYGYTF. CDR3 DNA: TGTGCCAGTAGTAGAAGACAGGGAGATAACTATGGCTACACCTTC.

CDR3 bases: TGCGCCAGCACAGCGGGGGGACGGGAGACCCAGTACTTC. Translating it yields CASTAGGRETQYF. The V gene is TRBV5-1, the J gene TRBJ2-5, with TRBD2 matching 9 bases. Germline V gives CDR1 SGHRS, CDR2 YFSETQ. V lost 6 bases, J lost 5 bases, and 5 bases stayed unmatched. The CDR3 has 13 amino acids.

This rearrangement joins TRBV12-5 to TRBJ1-5; 9 positions agree with TRBD1. V lost 1 base and J lost 3; bases outside the gene matches: 10. This CDR3 is 18 amino acids long. In germline, CDR1 is LGHNT, CDR2 FRNRAP. The DNA for the CDR3 is TGTGCTAGTGGTTTGGCGATTCCCGGACAGGGGCACAATCAGCCCCAGCATTTT. Protein product: CASGLAIPGQGHNQPQHF.

The chain recombines TRBV7-2 with TRBJ1-2; D is possibly TRBD1 (6 bases). Germline CDR1 reads SGHTA; CDR2 reads FQGNSA. The V and J ends lost 2 bases and 4 bases respectively, with 8 bases between them. CDR3 size: 13 residues. CDR3 bases: TGTGCCAGCAGCTTAATCAGGGGCTATGGCTACACCTTC. Amino acids: CASSLIRGYGYTF.

The V call is TRBV5-1, the J call TRBJ2-1; D unresolved. CDR1 and CDR2 from the germline V gene are SGHRS and YFSETQ. This CDR3 contains 14 residues. Deletions cut 0 bases from V and 10 bases from J, with 14 bases between. The CDR3 sequence: CASSLGDSSFEQFF. The DNA of the CDR3 is TGCGCCAGCAGCTTGGGTGACTCATCATTCGAGCAGTTCTTC.

This chain connects TRBV7-3 to TRBJ1-1; D is unresolved. Germline CDR1 is SGHTA and CDR2 is FQGTGA. Trimming took 5 bases from V and 2 from J, leaving 9 bases between them. The CDR3 contains 13 residues. The CDR3 DNA sequence: TGTGCCAGCAGCCCTAGAGGAAACACTGAAGCTTTCTTT. This sequence encodes CASSPRGNTEAFF.

The chain couples TRBV5-1 to TRBJ2-7, with 9 bases fitting TRBD1. The V gene's germline CDR1 is SGHRS and CDR2 YFSETQ. This CDR3 contains 16 residues. J lost 3 bases, V lost 0 bases, and 7 bases had no gene match. CDR3: CASSLGWDRASYEQYF. DNA for the CDR3: TGCGCCAGCAGCTTGGGGTGGGACAGGGCGAGCTACGAGCAGTACTTC.

The CDR3 nucleotides are TGCAGCGTTGAACGTTTGTGGGCCCTTAGCACAGATACGCAGTATTTT. Translation: CSVERLWALSTDTQYF. The V and J genes are TRBV29-1 and TRBJ2-3; D gene unclear. V gave up 2 bases and J gave up 0 bases, with 15 bases separating them. Germline V gene lookup returns CDR1 SQVTM and CDR2 ANQGSEA. The CDR3 consists of 16 residues.

The chain joins TRBV28 to TRBJ1-5; unclear D gene. The V gene's germline CDR1 is MDHEN and CDR2 SYDVKM. Trimming took off 2 bases at V and 4 bases at J, with 9 bases between the two ends. The CDR3 consists of 14 residues. CDR3 in DNA: TGTGCCAGCAGTTTAGGAGGGTCTAATCAGCCCCAGCATTTT. As protein: CASSLGGSNQPQHF.

The genes are TRBV5-4 and TRBJ2-7; 8 bases map to TRBD1. V lost 3 bases to trimming and J lost 0 bases; unmatched junction nucleotides: 5. The CDR3 has 15 residues. The germline V gene has CDR1 SGHNT and CDR2 YYREEE (reference sequence). The CDR3 loop is CASSSGQGSSYEQYF. Written as DNA, the CDR3 is TGTGCCAGCAGCTCCGGACAGGGAAGCTCCTACGAGCAGTACTTC. Complete variable domain (other parts from reference TRBV5-4 and TRBJ2-7): ETGVTQSPTHLIKTRGQQVTLRCSSQSGHNTVSWYQQALGQGPQFIFQYYREEENGRGNFPPRFSGLQFPNYSSELNVNALELDDSALYLCASSSGQGSSYEQYFGPGTRLTVT.

The chain carries TRBV4-2 and TRBJ1-6; TRBD1 is a possible D gene (5 bases). V lost 0 bases to trimming and J lost 9 bases, with 12 bases between them. Germline CDR1 reads LGHNA; CDR2 reads YNFKEQ. The CDR3 is 15 residues long. The CDR3 spells CASSQDTQGVSPLHF. Written as DNA, the CDR3 is TGTGCCAGCAGCCAAGATACGCAGGGTGTTTCACCCCTCCACTTT.

The V and J genes are TRBV5-1 and TRBJ1-2; TRBD1 agrees at 7 bases. From germline, CDR1 is SGHRS and CDR2 YFSETQ. V was clipped by 3 bases and J by 1 base; unmatched bases: 9. The CDR3 totals 16 residues. This CDR3 reads CASSSRQGGFNYGYTF. The CDR3 bases are TGCGCCAGCAGCTCGAGGCAGGGGGGTTTTAACTATGGCTACACCTTC.

The table lists this clone with a few counts. This sequence joins TRBV19 and TRBJ1-1; D gene uncertain. In germline, CDR1 is LNHDA, CDR2 SQIVND (reference sequence). The ends were cut back, 1 base at V and 2 bases at J, with 5 bases in the middle. CDR3 length: 13 residues. Here the CDR3 DNA reads TGTGCCAGTAGTATAGCACACAACACTGAAGCTTTCTTT. It codes for CASSIAHNTEAFF.

A word on this clone: The same CDR3 can be traced to other DNA sequences in this sample. The chain joins TRBV6-1 to TRBJ2-7; no clear D gene. V lost 2 bases and J 1 base, leaving 9 bases between the germline ends. Germline V gene data show CDR1 as MNHNS and CDR2 as SASEGT. The CDR3 sequence is 14 residues long. Here the CDR3 DNA reads TGTGCCAGCAGTGAACAGCGCGGTTCCTACGAGCAGTACTTC. Amino acids: CASSEQRGSYEQYF.

The rearrangement joins TRBV19 to TRBJ2-3, with 9 bases lining up with TRBD1. Germline V gene sequence: CDR1 LNHDA, CDR2 SQIVND (reference sequence). This CDR3 spans 17 amino acids. Unmatched junction bases numbered 19, after V lost 10 bases and J lost 5 bases. The CDR3 is CATDGGVRQGVEDTQYF. The CDR3 DNA reads as TGTGCCACCGACGGCGGAGTTCGACAGGGGGTTGAAGATACGCAGTATTTT.

This clone was seen more than once but under ten times. V is TRBV21-1 and J is TRBJ1-3; the table's D call, TRBD1, has no DNA check behind it. TRBV21-1 is reported as a pseudogene. This CDR3 comprises 12 residues. The CDR3 sequence is CASSRGQSAIYF. CDR3 in DNA: TGTGCCAGCAGCAGAGGACAGAGCGCCATATATTTT.

The chain has TRBV6-1 and TRBJ2-7, with 8 bases aligning to TRBD2. Per the germline V gene, CDR1 is MNHNS and CDR2 is SASEGT. The junction had 6 bases not matched to a gene; V was cut back by 7 bases and J by 4 bases. CDR3 length: 13 residues. The CDR3 spells CASNPRGGYEQYF. The CDR3 DNA reads as TGTGCCAGCAACCCACGGGGGGGGTACGAGCAGTACTTC.

The J gene is TRBJ2-7, the V gene TRBV18; 9 nucleotides align to TRBD1. Germline CDR1 KGHSH, CDR2 LQKENI. Losses at the gene ends were 3 bases for V and 2 bases for J; bases not matched to a gene: 5. The CDR3 is made up of 15 amino acids. Here the CDR3 DNA reads TGTGCCAGCTCACCGTTACAGGGGGCGGCCTACGAGCAGTACTTC. Protein: CASSPLQGAAYEQYF.

The genes are TRBV30 and TRBJ1-1; perhaps TRBD1 as D (5 bases). Trimming took 3 bases from V and 1 from J, leaving 15 bases between them. There are 15 residues in the CDR3. CDR1 is GTSNPN and CDR2 is SVGIG in the germline V gene (reference sequence). Written as DNA, the CDR3 is TGTGCCTGGAGCCCTCGCGGACATGCGAACACTGAAGCTTTCTTT. Amino acid sequence: CAWSPRGHANTEAFF.

The V gene is TRBV5-1, the J gene TRBJ2-5, with a weak D call TRBD1 (7 bases). The CDR3 covers 17 residues. The germline gives CDR1 SGHRS, CDR2 YFSETQ. V lost 0 bases, J lost 2 bases, and 17 bases lay in between. The CDR3 coding sequence is TGCGCCAGCAGCTTGGGTCCAGGGGGGACCTTACAAGAGACCCAGTACTTC. Translating it yields CASSLGPGGTLQETQYF.

The rearrangement uses TRBV19 and TRBJ1-1; 8 bases line up with TRBD1. This CDR3 has 13 residues. CDR1 and CDR2 (germline): LNHDA, SQIVND (reference sequence). V was pared by 6 bases and J by 5 bases, with 5 bases of the junction left unmatched. CDR3 sequence (DNA): TGTGCCAGTAGAGTACAGGGGGAAACTGAAGCTTTCTTT. Protein: CASRVQGETEAFF.

The chain is built from TRBV18 and TRBJ1-4, with D uncertain. CDR3 length: 16 amino acids. Germline V CDR1 and CDR2: KGHSH, LQKENI. The ends were cut back, 3 bases at V and 6 bases at J, with 17 bases in the middle. CDR3 DNA sequence: TGTGCCAGCTCACCTCAGGATGCAGGTTGGGATGAAAAACTGTTTTTT. This gives the protein CASSPQDAGWDEKLFF.

The chain joins TRBV12-5 to TRBJ1-2; no definite D call. The CDR3 runs 13 residues. From germline, CDR1 is LGHNT and CDR2 FRNRAP. V was shortened by 0 bases and J by 7 bases, with 9 bases between the two germline ends. The CDR3 protein is CASGLVPGSGYTF. CDR3 sequence (DNA): TGTGCTAGTGGTTTGGTACCAGGATCTGGCTACACCTTC.

The chain couples TRBV28 to TRBJ2-7, with TRBD1 matching 9 bases. The V gene end was trimmed by 3 bases and the J gene end by 1 base; junction bases not matched to a gene: 1. There are 14 residues in the CDR3. CDR1 MDHEN and CDR2 SYDVKM come from the germline V gene. The CDR3 sequence is CASSFGTGSYEQYF. CDR3 DNA sequence: TGTGCCAGCAGTTTCGGGACAGGGTCCTACGAGCAGTACTTC. Drawing the rest from reference TRBV28 and TRBJ2-7, the complete variable domain is DVKVTQSSRYLVKRTGEKVFLECVQDMDHENMFWYRQDPGLGLRLIYFSYDVKMKEKGDIPEGYSVSREKKERFSLILESASTNQTSMYLCASSFGTGSYEQYFGPGTRLTVT.

The CDR3 bases are TGTGCCAGCAGCACCCAGACAGGCACCTATGGCTACACCTTC. Amino acids: CASSTQTGTYGYTF. The chain employs TRBV11-2 and TRBJ1-2, with D tentatively TRBD1 (6 bases). The CDR3 runs 14 residues. From germline, CDR1 is SGHAT and CDR2 FQNNGV. V was cut by 5 bases and J by 4 bases, with 14 bases left in between.

The gene calls are TRBV5-1 and TRBJ2-3; tentative D call: TRBD2 (5 bases). The CDR3 totals 16 residues. Per the germline V gene, CDR1 is SGHRS and CDR2 is YFSETQ. Trimming took off 1 base at V and 2 bases at J, with 14 bases between the two ends. CDR3 region: CASSLRGMGSTDTQYF. DNA for the CDR3: TGCGCCAGCAGCTTGAGAGGGATGGGGTCCACAGATACGCAGTATTTT.